The next 8 T cell receptor beta chains were all read from a single sample in a study of technical replicates of blood from a few donors. TCRdb keeps only in-frame clones here, not all; method: immunoSEQ multiplex PCR. The table records about 88,000 clones, 80% to 95% of them present only once. Sequenced sample: T cells isolated from PBMCs. These receptor sequences come from a human donor in good health.

This chain links TRBV4-2 with TRBJ2-7, with D possibly matching TRBD1 (6 bases). The CDR3 covers 14 residues. The ends were cut back, 3 bases at V and 6 bases at J, with 15 bases in the middle. The V gene's germline CDR1 is LGHNA and CDR2 YNFKEQ. CDR3 nucleotide sequence: TGTGCCAGCAGCCAGAAACAGGGAAATCTCGAGCAGTACTTC. Protein sequence: CASSQKQGNLEQYF.

The chain employs TRBV4-2 and TRBJ2-1; 8 bases agree with TRBD2. Germline V gene data show CDR1 as LGHNA and CDR2 as YNFKEQ. V shed 3 bases, J shed 6 bases, and the junction held 7 bases outside the gene matches. This CDR3 contains 15 residues. The CDR3 is CASSQERGYFNEQFF. In DNA form, the CDR3 reads TGTGCCAGCAGCCAGGAGCGGGGGTATTTCAATGAGCAGTTCTTC.

J is TRBJ2-1 and V is TRBV5-1, with D tentatively TRBD1 (6 bases). The germline V gene has CDR1 SGHRS and CDR2 YFSETQ. V was shortened by 2 bases and J by 5 bases, with 17 bases between the two germline ends. The CDR3 has 16 residues. The CDR3 reads CASSLWGIGQNNEQFF. The CDR3 DNA reads as TGCGCCAGCAGCTTATGGGGTATAGGACAGAACAATGAGCAGTTCTTC.

This chain joins TRBV11-2 and TRBJ1-3, with TRBD1 matching over 7 bases. This CDR3 has 16 amino acids. Germline CDR1 is SGHAT and CDR2 is FQNNGV. Unmatched junction bases numbered 5, after V lost 3 bases and J lost 0 bases. The CDR3 is CASSFDRVNSGNTIYF. CDR3 in DNA: TGTGCCAGCAGCTTTGACAGGGTAAACTCTGGAAACACCATATATTTT.

V is TRBV7-9 and J is TRBJ1-1; D gene ambiguous. The CDR3 loop spans 13 amino acids. Germline lookup yields CDR1 SEHNR and CDR2 FQNEAQ (reference sequence). Trimming removed 2 bases from V and 2 bases from J, with 6 bases in between. CDR3 residues: CASSLQVNTEAFF. In DNA form, the CDR3 reads TGTGCCAGCAGCTTACAGGTAAACACTGAAGCTTTCTTT.

The V and J genes are TRBV4-2 and TRBJ2-2; TRBD2 might be the D (6 bases). The germline CDR1 and CDR2 sequences are LGHNA and YNFKEQ. This CDR3 spans 16 amino acids. The ends were cut back, 8 bases at V and 0 bases at J, with 16 bases in the middle. In DNA form, the CDR3 reads TGTGCCAGCGCCCCCTGGGACTTGGCGAACACCGGGGAGCTGTTTTTT. Its translation: CASAPWDLANTGELFF.

This clone was observed a single time. V usage is TRBV28 and J usage is TRBJ1-5; 8 nucleotides agree with TRBD1. Germline V gene lookup returns CDR1 MDHEN and CDR2 SYDVKM. The CDR3 length is 15 residues. The junction had 13 bases not matched to a gene; V was cut back by 8 bases and J by 7 bases. The CDR3: CASGVPDRVGQPQHF. In nucleotides, the CDR3 is TGTGCCAGCGGGGTTCCGGACAGGGTAGGACAGCCCCAGCATTTT.

The chain has TRBV4-2 and TRBJ2-7, with D perhaps matching TRBD2 (5 bases). V lost 4 bases and J lost 5, with 12 bases in between. Germline V gene data show CDR1 as LGHNA and CDR2 as YNFKEQ. This CDR3 is built from 13 residues. CDR3 sequence (DNA): TGTGCCAGCAGCCCAGGAGGCGAGAACGAGCAGTACTTC. Translation: CASSPGGENEQYF.